This T cell receptor beta chain was identified during a study of OX40 agonist ivuxolimab in advanced cancers. The V segment lost 2 bases and the J segment 6 bases; nucleotides outside the gene matches: 6. The length of the CDR3 is 17 residues. Looked up from germline, CDR1 is SGHNT and CDR2 is YENEEA. TCRdb's table, derived via immunoSEQ multiplex PCR, lists solely in-frame clones and lacks some. The sample holds over 30,000 clones, 82% seen once. This rearrangement joins TRBV11-3 to TRBJ2-1; 14 bases map to TRBD2. The clonotype was recovered from an adult with an advanced solid tumor such as melanoma, head and neck, liver or kidney cancer. Sequenced material: CD4+ or CD8+ T cells sorted from blood, taken in a trial of the OX40 agonist ivuxolimab. The CDR3 DNA reads as TGTGCCAGCAGCTTATCAATGGGACTAGCGGGAGTCAATGAGCAGTTCTTC. It is translated as CASSLSMGLAGVNEQFF.